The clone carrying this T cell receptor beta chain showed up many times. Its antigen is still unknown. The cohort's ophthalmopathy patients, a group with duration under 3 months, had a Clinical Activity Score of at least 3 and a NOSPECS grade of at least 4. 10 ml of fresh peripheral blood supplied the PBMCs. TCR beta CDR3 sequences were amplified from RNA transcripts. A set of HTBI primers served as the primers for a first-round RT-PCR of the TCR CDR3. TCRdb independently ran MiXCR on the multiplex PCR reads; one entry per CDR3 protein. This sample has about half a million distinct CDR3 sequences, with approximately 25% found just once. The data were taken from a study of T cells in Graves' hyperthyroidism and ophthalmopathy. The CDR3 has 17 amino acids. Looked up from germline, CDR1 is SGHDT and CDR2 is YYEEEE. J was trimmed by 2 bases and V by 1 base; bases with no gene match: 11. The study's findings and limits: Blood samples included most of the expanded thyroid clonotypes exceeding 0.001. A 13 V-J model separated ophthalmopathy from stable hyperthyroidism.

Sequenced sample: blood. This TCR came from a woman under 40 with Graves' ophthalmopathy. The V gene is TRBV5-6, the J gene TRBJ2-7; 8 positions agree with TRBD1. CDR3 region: CASSLRQGFIGAYEQYF. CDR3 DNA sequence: TGTGCCAGCAGCTTGCGACAGGGGTTCATCGGCGCCTACGAGCAGTACTTC.